This T cell receptor (beta chain) originates from a study of CD4 and CD8 cells across lung adenocarcinoma regions. The germline CDR1 and CDR2 sequences are MNHNY and SVGAGI (reference sequence). The CDR3 runs 16 residues. The ends lost 7 bases at V and 9 bases at J; junction bases unmatched: 11. TCRdb fed the PCR reads into MiXCR, producing one record per CDR3 protein. The table lists approximately 19,000 distinct CDR3 sequences, around 50% of them singletons. The patients had localized lung adenocarcinoma, a non-small cell subtype. By share, this clonotype counts as large. Specimen: CD8+ T cells from the margin of a lung tumor. The chain couples TRBV6-6 to TRBJ2-1; 14 nucleotides align to TRBD2. This receptor was identified in a male donor with lung adenocarcinoma. The CD4 and CD8 labels of this study may be unreliable. Here the CDR3 DNA reads TGTGCCAGCAAAACCCCGGGACTAGCGGGAGCGATTGAGCAGTTCTTC. It encodes CASKTPGLAGAIEQFF.